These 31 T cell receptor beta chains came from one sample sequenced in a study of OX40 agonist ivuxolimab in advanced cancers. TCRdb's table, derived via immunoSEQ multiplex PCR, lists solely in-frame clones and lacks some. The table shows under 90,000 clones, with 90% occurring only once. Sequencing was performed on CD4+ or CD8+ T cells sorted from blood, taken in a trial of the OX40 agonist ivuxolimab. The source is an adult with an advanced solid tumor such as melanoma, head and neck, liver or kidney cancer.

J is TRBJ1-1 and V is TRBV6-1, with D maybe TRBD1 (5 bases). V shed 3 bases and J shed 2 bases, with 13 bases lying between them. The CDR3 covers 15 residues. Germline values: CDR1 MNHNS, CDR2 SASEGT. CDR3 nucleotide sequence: TGTGCCAGCAGTGACCGGACGGGGGGAAACACTGAAGCTTTCTTT. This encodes CASSDRTGGNTEAFF.

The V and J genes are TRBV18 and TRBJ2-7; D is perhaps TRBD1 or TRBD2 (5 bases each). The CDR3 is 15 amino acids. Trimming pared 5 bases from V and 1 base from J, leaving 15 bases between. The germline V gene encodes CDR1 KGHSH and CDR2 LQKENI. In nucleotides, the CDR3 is TGTGCCAGCTCATTCCCGGGACCGTCTTCCTACGAGCAGTACTTC. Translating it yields CASSFPGPSSYEQYF.

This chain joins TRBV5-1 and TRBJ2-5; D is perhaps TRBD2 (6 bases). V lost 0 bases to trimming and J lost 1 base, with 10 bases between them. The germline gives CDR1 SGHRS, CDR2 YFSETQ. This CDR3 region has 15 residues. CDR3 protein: CASSLAGTPQETQYF. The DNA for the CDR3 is TGCGCCAGCAGCTTGGCCGGGACTCCCCAAGAGACCCAGTACTTC.

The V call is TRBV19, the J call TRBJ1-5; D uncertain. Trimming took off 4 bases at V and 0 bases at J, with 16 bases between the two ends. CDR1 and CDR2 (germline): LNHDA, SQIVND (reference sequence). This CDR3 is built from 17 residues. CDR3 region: CASSRTASPYSNQPQHF. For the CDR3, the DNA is TGTGCCAGTAGTAGAACCGCCTCCCCTTATAGCAATCAGCCCCAGCATTTT.

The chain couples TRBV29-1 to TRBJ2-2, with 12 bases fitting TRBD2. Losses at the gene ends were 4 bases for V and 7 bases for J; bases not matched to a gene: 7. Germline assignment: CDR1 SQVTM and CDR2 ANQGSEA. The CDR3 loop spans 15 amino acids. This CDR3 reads CSVGASGRADGELFF. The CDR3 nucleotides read TGCAGCGTTGGGGCTAGCGGGAGGGCCGACGGGGAGCTGTTTTTT.

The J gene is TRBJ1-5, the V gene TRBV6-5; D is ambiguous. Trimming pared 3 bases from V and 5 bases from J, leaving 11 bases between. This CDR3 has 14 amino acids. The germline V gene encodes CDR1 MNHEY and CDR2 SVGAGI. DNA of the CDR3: TGTGCCAGCAGTTATCGAATCGGCGATCAGCCCCAGCATTTT. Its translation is CASSYRIGDQPQHF.

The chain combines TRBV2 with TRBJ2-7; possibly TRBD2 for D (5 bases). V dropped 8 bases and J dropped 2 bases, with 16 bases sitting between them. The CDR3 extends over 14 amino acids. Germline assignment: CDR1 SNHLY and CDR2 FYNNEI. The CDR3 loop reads CASVWRAVAYEQYF. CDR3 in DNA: TGTGCCAGCGTTTGGCGGGCGGTCGCCTACGAGCAGTACTTC.

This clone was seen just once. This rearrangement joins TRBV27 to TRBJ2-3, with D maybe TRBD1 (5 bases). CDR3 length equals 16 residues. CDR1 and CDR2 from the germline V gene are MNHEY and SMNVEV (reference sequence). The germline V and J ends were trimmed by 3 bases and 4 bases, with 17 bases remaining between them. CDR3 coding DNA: TGTGCCAGCAGTTTCCCGACAGCCCCCGGCCCAGATACGCAGTATTTT. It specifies CASSFPTAPGPDTQYF.

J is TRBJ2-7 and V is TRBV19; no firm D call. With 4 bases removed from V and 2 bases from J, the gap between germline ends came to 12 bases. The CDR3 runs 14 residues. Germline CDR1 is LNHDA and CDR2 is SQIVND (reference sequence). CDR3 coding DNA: TGTGCCAGTAGTACCCATCCGGGCCCCTACGAGCAGTACTTC. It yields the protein CASSTHPGPYEQYF.

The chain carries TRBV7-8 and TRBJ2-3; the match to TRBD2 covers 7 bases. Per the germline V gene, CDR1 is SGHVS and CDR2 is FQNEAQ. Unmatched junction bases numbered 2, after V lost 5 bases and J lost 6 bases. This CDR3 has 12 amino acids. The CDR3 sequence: CASSPRGDTQYF. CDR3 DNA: TGTGCCAGCAGCCCGCGGGGGGATACGCAGTATTTT.

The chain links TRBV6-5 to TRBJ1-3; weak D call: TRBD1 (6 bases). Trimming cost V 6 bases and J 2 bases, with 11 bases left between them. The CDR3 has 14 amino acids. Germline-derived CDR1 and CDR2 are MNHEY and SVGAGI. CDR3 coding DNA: TGTGCCAGCAGCAAAACAGGGACTGGAAACACCATATATTTT. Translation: CASSKTGTGNTIYF.

In nucleotides, the CDR3 is TGCGCCAGCAGCCAAGATCGAACCGGGGAGCTGTTTTTT. Its translation is CASSQDRTGELFF. The genes are TRBV4-3 and TRBJ2-2; the D is unclear. The V gene's germline CDR1 is LGHNA and CDR2 YSLEER. This CDR3 is 13 amino acids long. Between the trimmed V and J ends, which lost 0 bases and 5 bases, there was a span of 4 bases.

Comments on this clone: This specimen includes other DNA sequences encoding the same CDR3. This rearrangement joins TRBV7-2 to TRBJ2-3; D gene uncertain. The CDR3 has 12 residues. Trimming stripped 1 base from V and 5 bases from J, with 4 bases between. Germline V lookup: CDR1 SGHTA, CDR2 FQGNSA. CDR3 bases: TGTGCCAGCAGCTTAGTCGGAGATACGCAGTATTTT. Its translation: CASSLVGDTQYF.

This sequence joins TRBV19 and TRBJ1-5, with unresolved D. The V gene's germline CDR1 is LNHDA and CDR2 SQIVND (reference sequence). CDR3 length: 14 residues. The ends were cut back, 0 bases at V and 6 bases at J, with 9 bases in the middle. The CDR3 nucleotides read TGTGCCAGTAGTATAGAACTAAACATTCAGCCCCAGCATTTT. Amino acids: CASSIELNIQPQHF.

The CDR3 DNA sequence: TGTGCCACCAGCAGAGGACCCTCTGGAAACACCATATATTTT. Protein sequence: CATSRGPSGNTIYF. The rearrangement links TRBV15 to TRBJ1-3; no clear D. The V and J ends lost 1 base and 0 bases respectively, with 4 bases between them. Germline CDR1 reads LNHNV; CDR2 reads YYDKDF (reference sequence). This CDR3 spans 14 amino acids. Supplemented by reference TRBV15 and TRBJ1-3, the full variable domain reads DAMVIQNPRYQVTQFGKPVTLSCSQTLNHNVMYWYQQKSSQAPKLLFHYYDKDFNNEADTPDNFQSRRPNTSFCFLDIRSPGLGDTAMYLCATSRGPSGNTIYFGEGSWLTVV.

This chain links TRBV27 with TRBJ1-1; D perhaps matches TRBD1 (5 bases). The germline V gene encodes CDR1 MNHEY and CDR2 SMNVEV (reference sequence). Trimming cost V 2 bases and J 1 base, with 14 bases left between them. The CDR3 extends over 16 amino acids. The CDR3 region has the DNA TGTGCCAGCAGTTTAAGGGGTGGAGCGGCGAACACTGAAGCTTTCTTT. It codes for CASSLRGGAANTEAFF.

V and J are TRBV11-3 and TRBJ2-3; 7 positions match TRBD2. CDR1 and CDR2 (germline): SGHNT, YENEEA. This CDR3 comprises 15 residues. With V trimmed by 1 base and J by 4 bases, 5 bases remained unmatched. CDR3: CASSLVLARSDTQYF. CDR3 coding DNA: TGTGCCAGCAGCTTAGTACTAGCGAGATCAGATACGCAGTATTTT. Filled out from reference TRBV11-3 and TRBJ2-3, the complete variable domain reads EAGVVQSPRYKIIEKKQPVAFWCNPISGHNTLYWYLQNLGQGPELLIRYENEEAVDDSQLPKDRFSAERLKGVDSTLKIQPAELGDSAVYLCASSLVLARSDTQYFGPGTRLTVL.

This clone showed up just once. The CDR3 here is CASSLGQPYQETQYF. The CDR3 DNA sequence: TGTGCCAGCAGCTTGGGACAGCCGTACCAAGAGACCCAGTACTTC. The chain combines TRBV5-4 with TRBJ2-5, with D maybe TRBD1 (5 bases). The V end lost 0 bases, the J end lost 0 bases, and 9 bases lay between the germline ends. The V gene's germline CDR1 is SGHNT and CDR2 YYREEE (reference sequence). CDR3 length: 15 amino acids.

The CDR3 protein is CASSLGGPTNEKLFF. The CDR3 coding sequence is TGCGCCAGCAGCTTGGGCGGGCCAACTAATGAAAAACTGTTTTTT. The rearrangement links TRBV5-1 to TRBJ1-4; D gene uncertain. V lost 0 bases to trimming and J lost 0 bases, with 6 bases between them. This CDR3 spans 15 amino acids. Germline V gene data show CDR1 as SGHRS and CDR2 as YFSETQ. Together with reference TRBV5-1 and TRBJ1-4, the CDR3 gives the full variable domain: KAGVTQTPRYLIKTRGQQVTLSCSPISGHRSVSWYQQTPGQGLQFLFEYFSETQRNKGNFPGRFSGRQFSNSRSEMNVSTLELGDSALYLCASSLGGPTNEKLFFGSGTQLSVL.

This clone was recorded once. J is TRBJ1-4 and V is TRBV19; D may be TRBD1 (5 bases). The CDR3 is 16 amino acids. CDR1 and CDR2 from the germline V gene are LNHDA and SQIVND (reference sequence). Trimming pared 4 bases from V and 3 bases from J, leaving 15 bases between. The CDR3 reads CASSKRALGANEKLFF. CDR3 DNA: TGTGCCAGTAGTAAGAGGGCCCTGGGGGCTAATGAAAAACTGTTTTTT.

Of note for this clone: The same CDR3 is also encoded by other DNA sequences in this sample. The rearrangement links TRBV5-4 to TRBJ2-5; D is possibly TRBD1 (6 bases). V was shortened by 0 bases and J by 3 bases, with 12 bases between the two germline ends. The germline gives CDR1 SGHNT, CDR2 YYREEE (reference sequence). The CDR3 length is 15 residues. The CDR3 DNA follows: TGTGCCAGCAGCTTGGCTCATTACAGGGAAGAGACCCAGTACTTC. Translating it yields CASSLAHYREETQYF.

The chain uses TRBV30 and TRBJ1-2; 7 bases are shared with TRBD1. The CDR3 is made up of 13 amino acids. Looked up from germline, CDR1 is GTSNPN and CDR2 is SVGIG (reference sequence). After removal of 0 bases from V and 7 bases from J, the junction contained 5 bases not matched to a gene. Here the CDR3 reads CAWSVRGQLGYTF. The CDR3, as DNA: TGTGCCTGGAGTGTACGGGGACAGCTTGGCTACACCTTC.

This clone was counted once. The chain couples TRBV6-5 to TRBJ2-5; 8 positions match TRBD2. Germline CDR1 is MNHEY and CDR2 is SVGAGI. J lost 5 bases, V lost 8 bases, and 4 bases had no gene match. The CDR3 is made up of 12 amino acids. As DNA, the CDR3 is TGTGCCAGCCGCGGGGGGTCGGAGACCCAGTACTTC. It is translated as CASRGGSETQYF.

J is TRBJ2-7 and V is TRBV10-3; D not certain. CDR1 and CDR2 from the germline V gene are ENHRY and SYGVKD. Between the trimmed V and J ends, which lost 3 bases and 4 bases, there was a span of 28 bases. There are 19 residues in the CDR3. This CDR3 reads CAISDPRPPTPTAPYEQYF. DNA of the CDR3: TGTGCCATCAGTGACCCGAGGCCCCCTACCCCTACGGCGCCGTACGAGCAGTACTTC.

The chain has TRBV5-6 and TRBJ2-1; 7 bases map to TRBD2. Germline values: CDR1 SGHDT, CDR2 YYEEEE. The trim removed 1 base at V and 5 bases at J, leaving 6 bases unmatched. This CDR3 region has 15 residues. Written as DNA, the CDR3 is TGTGCCAGCAGCTTGAGGGTAGCGGGCAACAATGAGCAGTTCTTC. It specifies CASSLRVAGNNEQFF.

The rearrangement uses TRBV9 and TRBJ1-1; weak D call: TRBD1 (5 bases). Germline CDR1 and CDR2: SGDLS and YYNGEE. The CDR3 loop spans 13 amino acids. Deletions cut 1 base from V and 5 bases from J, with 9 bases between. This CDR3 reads CASSVSTETEAFF. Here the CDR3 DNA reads TGTGCCAGCAGCGTATCGACAGAAACTGAAGCTTTCTTT.

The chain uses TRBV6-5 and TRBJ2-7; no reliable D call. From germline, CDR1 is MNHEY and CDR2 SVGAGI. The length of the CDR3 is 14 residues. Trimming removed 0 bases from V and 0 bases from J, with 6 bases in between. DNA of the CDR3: TGTGCCAGCAGTTACTCGCTTAGCTCCTACGAGCAGTACTTC. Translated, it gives CASSYSLSSYEQYF.

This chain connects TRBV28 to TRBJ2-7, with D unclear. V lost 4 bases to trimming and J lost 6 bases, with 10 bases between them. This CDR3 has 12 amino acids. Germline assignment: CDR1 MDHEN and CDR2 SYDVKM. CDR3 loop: CASSSTYLEQYF. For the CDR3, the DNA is TGTGCCAGCAGTTCGACCTACCTCGAGCAGTACTTC.

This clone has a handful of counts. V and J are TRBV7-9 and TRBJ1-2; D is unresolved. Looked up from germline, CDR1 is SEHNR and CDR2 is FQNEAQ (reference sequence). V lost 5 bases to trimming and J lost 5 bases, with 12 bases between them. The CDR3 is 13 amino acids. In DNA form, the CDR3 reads TGTGCCAGCAGCCCGAAGGGAGCTTATGGCTACACCTTC. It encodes CASSPKGAYGYTF.

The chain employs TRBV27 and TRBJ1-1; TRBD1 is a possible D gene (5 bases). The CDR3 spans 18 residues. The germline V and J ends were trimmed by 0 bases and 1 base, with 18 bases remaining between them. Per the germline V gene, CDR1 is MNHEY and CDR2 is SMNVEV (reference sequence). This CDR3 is CASSLSRGIGGGNTEAFF. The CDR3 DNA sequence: TGTGCCAGCAGTTTATCCAGAGGGATTGGGGGGGGGAACACTGAAGCTTTCTTT.

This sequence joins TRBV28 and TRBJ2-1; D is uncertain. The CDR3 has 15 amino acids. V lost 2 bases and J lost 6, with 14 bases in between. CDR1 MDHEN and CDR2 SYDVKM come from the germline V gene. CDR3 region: CASSLALGPLNEQFF. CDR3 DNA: TGTGCCAGCAGTTTAGCACTCGGACCGCTCAATGAGCAGTTCTTC.